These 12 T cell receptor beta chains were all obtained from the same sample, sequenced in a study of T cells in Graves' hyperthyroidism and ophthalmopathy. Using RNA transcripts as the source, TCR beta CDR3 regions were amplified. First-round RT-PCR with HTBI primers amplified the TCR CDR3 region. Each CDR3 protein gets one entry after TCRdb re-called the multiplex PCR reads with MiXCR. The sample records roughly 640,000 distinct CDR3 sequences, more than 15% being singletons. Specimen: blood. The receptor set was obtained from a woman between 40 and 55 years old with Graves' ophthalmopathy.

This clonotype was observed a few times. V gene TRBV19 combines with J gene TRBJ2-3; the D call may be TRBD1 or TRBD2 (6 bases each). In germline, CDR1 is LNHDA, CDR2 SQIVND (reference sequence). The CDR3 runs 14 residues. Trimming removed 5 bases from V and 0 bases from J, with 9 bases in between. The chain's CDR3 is CASSGGLSTDTQYF. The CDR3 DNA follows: TGTGCCAGTAGTGGGGGGCTCAGCACAGATACGCAGTATTTT.

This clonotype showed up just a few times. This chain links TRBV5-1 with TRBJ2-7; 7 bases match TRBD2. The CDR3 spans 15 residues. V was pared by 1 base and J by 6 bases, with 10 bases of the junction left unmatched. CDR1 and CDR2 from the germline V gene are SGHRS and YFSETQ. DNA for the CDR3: TGCGCCAGCAGCTTGCAAGGGAGTCAGCGGGGCGAGCAGTACTTC. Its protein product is CASSLQGSQRGEQYF.

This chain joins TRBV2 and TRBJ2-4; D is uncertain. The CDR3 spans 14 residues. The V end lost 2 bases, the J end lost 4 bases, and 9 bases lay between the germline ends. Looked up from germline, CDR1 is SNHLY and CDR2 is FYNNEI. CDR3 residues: CASSEPQIKNIQYF. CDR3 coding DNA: TGTGCCAGCAGTGAACCACAGATTAAAAACATTCAGTACTTC.

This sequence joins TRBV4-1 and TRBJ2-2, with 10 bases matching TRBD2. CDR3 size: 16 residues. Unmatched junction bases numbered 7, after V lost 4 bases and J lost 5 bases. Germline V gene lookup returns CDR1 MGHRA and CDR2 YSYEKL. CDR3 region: CASSRREAGGTGELFF. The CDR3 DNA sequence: TGCGCCAGCAGCCGCCGTGAAGCGGGGGGGACCGGGGAGCTGTTTTTT.

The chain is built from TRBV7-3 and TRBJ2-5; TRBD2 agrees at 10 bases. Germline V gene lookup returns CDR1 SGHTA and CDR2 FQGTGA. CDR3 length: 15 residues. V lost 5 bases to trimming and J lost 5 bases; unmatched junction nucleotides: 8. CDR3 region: CASSLTSGPVETQYF. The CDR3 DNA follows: TGTGCCAGCAGCCTGACTAGCGGGCCGGTGGAGACCCAGTACTTC.

The chain's CDR3 is CASSLIGNAETQYF. The CDR3, as DNA: TGTGCCAGCAGTTTAATCGGGAATGCGGAGACCCAGTACTTC. V is TRBV28 and J is TRBJ2-5; a possible D gene is TRBD2 (5 bases). This CDR3 has 14 amino acids. The V gene's germline CDR1 is MDHEN and CDR2 SYDVKM. V lost 2 bases and J lost 5, with 12 bases in between.

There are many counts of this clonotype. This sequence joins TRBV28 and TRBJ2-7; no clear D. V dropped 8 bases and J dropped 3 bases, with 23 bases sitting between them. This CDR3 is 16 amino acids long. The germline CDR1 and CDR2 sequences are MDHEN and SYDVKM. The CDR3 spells CASARSPSVLYYEQYF. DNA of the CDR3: TGTGCCAGCGCAAGATCCCCCTCAGTTCTCTACTACGAGCAGTACTTC.

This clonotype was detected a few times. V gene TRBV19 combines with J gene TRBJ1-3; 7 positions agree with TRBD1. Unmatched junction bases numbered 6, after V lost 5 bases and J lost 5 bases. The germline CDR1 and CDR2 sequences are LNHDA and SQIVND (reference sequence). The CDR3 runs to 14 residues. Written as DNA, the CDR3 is TGTGCCAGTAGTTCGGACAGGCGCCGAAACACCATATATTTT. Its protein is CASSSDRRRNTIYF.

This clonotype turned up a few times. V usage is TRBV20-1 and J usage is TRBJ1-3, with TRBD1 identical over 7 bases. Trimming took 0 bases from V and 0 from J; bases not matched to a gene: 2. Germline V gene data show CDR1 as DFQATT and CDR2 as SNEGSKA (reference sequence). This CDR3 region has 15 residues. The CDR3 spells CSARDGTASGNTIYF. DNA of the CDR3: TGCAGTGCTAGAGATGGGACAGCCTCTGGAAACACCATATATTTT.

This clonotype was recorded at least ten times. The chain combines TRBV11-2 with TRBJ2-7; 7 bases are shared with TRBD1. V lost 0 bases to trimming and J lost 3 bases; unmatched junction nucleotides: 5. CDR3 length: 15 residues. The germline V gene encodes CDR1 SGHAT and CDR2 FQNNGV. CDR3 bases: TGTGCCAGCAGCTTAGACCCGGACAGGTACTACGAGCAGTACTTC. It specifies CASSLDPDRYYEQYF.

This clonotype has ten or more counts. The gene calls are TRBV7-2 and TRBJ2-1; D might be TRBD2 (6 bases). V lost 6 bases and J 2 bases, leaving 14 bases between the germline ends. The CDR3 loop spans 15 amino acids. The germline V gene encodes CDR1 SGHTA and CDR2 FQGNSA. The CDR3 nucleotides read TGTGCCAGCAGTACCGGGACTTTCACCTACAATGAGCAGTTCTTC. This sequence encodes CASSTGTFTYNEQFF.

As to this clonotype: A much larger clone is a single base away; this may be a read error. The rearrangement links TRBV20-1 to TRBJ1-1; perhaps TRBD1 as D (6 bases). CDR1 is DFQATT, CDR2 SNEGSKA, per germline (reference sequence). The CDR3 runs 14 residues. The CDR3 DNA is TGCAGTGCTAGGACAGGTCCGGGGAACACTGAAGCTTCCTTT. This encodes CSARTGPGNTEASF.